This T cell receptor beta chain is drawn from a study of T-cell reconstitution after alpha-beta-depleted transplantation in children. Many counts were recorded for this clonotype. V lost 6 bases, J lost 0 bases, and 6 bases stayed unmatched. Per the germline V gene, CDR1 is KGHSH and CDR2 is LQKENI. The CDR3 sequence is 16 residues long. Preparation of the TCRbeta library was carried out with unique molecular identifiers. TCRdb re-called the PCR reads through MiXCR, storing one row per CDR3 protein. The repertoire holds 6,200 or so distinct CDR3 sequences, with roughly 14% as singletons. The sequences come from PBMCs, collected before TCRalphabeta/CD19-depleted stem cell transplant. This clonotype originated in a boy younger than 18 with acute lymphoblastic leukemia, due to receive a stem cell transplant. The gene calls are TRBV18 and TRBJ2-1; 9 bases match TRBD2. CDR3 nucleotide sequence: TGTGCCAGCTCCCCCAGCGGGAGGCCCTCCTACAATGAGCAGTTCTTC. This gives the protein CASSPSGRPSYNEQFF.